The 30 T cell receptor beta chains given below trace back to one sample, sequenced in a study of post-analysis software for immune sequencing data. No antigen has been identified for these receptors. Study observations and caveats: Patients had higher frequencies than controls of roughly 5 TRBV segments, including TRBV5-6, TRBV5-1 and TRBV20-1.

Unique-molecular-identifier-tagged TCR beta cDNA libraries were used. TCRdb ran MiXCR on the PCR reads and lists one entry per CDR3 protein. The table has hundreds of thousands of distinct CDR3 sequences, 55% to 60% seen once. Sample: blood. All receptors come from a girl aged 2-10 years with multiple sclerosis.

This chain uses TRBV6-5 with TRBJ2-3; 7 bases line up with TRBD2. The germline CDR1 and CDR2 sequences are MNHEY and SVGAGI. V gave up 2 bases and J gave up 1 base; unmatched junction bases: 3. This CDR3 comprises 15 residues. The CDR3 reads CASSYQTSRTDTQYF. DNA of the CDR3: TGTGCCAGCAGTTACCAGACTAGCCGCACAGATACGCAGTATTTT.

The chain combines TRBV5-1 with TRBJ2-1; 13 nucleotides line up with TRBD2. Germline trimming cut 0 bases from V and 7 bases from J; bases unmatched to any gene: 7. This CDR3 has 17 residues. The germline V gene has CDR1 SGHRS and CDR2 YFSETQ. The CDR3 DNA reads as TGCGCCAGCAGCTTGGGCCTACTAGCGGGAGGGGAAAATGAGCAGTTCTTC. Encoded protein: CASSLGLLAGGENEQFF.

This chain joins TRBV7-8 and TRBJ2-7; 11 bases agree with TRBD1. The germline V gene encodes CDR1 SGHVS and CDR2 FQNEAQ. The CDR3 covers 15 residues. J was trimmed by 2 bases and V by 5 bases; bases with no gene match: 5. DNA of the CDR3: TGTGCCAGCAGCCTCCGGACAGGGGGCCCCTACGAGCAGTACTTC. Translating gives CASSLRTGGPYEQYF.

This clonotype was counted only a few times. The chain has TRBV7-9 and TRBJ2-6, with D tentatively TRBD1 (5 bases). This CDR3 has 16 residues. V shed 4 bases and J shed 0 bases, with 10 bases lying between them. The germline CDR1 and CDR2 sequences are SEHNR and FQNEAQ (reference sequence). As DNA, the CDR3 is TGTGCCAGCAGCTATACAGGAAACTCTGGGGCCAACGTCCTGACTTTC. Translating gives CASSYTGNSGANVLTF.

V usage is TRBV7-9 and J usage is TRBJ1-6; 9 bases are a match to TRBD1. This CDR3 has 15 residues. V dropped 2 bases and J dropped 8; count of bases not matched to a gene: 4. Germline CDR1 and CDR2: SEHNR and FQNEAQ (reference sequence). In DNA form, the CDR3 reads TGTGCCAGCAGCTTAAACGGACAGGGGTATTCACCCCTCCACTTT. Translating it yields CASSLNGQGYSPLHF.

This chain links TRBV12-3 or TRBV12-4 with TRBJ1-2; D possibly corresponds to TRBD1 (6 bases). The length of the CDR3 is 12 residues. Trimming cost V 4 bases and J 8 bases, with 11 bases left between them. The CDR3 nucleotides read TGTGCCAGCAGTTCCAACAGGGACGGCTACACCTTC. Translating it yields CASSSNRDGYTF.

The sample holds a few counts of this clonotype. The chain's CDR3 is CSARASASGGETQYF. CDR3 nucleotide sequence: TGCAGTGCTAGAGCGTCAGCCAGCGGGGGAGAGACCCAGTACTTC. This rearrangement joins TRBV20-1 to TRBJ2-5; 8 bases match TRBD2. In germline, CDR1 is DFQATT, CDR2 SNEGSKA (reference sequence). J was trimmed by 4 bases and V by 1 base; bases with no gene match: 8. CDR3 length: 15 residues.

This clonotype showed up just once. In DNA, the CDR3 is TGCAGTGCTAACGGCGGGAGCTACGAGCAGTACTTC. This gives the protein CSANGGSYEQYF. The rearrangement links TRBV20-1 to TRBJ2-7; 7 bases match TRBD2. Trimming cost V 4 bases and J 3 bases; bases outside gene matches: 3. This CDR3 comprises 12 residues. Germline lookup yields CDR1 DFQATT and CDR2 SNEGSKA (reference sequence).

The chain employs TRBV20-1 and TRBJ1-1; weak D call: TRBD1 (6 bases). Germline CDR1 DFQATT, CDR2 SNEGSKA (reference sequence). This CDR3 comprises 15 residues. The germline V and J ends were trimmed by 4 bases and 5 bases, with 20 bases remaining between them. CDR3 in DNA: TGCAGTGCTATCCCCGTCGGGGGGCGGAGGACTGAAGCTTTCTTT. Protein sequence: CSAIPVGGRRTEAFF.

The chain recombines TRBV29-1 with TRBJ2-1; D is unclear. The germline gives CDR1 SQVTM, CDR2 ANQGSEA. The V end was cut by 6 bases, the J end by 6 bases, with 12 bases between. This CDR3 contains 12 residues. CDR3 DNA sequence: TGCAGCGTCACCCAACTGGGCAATGAGCAGTTCTTC. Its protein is CSVTQLGNEQFF.

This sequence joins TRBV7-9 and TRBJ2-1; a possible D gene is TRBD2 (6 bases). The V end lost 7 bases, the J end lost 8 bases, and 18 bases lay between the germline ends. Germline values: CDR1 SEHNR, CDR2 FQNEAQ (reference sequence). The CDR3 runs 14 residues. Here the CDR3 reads CASKEAGSGDEQFF. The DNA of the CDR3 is TGTGCCAGCAAGGAAGCGGGTTCCGGGGATGAGCAGTTCTTC.

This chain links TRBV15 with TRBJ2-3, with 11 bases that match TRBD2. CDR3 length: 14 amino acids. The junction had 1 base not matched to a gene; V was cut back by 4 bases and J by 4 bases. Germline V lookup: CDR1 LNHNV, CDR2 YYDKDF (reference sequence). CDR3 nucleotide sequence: TGTGCCACCAGCAATAGCGGGGGGGCAGATACGCAGTATTTT. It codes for CATSNSGGADTQYF.

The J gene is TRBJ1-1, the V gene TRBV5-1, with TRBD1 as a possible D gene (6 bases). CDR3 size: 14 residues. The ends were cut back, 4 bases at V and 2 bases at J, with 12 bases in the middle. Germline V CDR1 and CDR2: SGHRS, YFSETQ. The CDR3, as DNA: TGCGCCAGCAGCCTCCACAGGGCTAACACTGAAGCTTTCTTT. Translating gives CASSLHRANTEAFF.

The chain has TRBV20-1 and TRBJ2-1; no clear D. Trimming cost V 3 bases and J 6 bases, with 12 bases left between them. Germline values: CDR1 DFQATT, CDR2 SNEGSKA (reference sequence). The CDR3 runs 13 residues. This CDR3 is CSASAVTLNEQFF. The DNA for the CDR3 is TGCAGTGCTAGTGCCGTTACTCTCAATGAGCAGTTCTTC.

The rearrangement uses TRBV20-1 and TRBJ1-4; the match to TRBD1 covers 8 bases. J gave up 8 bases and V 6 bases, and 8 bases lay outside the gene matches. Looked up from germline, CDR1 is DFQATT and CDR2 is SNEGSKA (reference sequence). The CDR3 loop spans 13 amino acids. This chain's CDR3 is CSAPTGAEEKLFF. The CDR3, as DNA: TGCAGTGCGCCGACAGGGGCGGAGGAAAAACTGTTTTTT.

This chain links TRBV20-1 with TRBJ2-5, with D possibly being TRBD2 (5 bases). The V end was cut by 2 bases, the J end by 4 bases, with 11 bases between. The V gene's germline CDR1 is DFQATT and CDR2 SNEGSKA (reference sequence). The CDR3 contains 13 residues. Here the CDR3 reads CSARRGGGETQYF. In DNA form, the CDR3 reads TGCAGTGCTAGACGCGGCGGAGGAGAGACCCAGTACTTC.

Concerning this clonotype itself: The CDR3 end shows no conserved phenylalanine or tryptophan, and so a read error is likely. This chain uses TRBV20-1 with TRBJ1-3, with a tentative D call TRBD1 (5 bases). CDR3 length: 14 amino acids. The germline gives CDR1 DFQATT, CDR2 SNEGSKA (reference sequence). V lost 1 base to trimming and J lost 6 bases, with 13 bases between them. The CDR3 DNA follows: TGCAGTGCTAGAGCGGCAGGGACTCAAAACACCATATATTTG. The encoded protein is CSARAAGTQNTIYL.

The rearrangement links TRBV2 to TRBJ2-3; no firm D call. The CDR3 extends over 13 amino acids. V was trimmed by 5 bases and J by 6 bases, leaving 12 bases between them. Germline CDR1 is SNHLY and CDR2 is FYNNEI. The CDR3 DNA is TGTGCCAGCAGTTACCTAATAGGCGATACGCAGTATTTT. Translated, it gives CASSYLIGDTQYF.

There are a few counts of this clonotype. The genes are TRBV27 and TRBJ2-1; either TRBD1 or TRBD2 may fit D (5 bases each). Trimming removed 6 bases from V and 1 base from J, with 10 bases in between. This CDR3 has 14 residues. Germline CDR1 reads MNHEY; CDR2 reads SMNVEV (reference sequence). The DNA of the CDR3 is TGTGCCAGCAGCTGGGACGGTTCCTACAATGAGCAGTTCTTC. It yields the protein CASSWDGSYNEQFF.

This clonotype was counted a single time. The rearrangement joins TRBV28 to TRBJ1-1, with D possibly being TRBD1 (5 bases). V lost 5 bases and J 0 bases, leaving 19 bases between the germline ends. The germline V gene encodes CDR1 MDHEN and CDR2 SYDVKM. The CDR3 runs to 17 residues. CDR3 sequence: CASSPVPGTELNTEAFF. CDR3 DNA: TGTGCCAGCAGTCCTGTCCCCGGGACGGAATTGAACACTGAAGCTTTCTTT.

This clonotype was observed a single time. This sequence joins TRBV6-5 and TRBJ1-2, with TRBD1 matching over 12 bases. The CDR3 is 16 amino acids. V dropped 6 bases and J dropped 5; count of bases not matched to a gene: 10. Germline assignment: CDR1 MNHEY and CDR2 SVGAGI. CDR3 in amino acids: CASRKPGQGASYGYTF. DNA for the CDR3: TGTGCCAGCAGAAAACCGGGACAGGGGGCTTCTTATGGCTACACCTTC.

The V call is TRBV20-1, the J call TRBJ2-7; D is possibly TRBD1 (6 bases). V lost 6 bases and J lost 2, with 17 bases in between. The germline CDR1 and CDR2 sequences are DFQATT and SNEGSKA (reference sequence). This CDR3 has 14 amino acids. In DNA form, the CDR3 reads TGCAGTGCGCCTAGGGGGAGTAGCACCTACGAGCAGTACTTC. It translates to CSAPRGSSTYEQYF.

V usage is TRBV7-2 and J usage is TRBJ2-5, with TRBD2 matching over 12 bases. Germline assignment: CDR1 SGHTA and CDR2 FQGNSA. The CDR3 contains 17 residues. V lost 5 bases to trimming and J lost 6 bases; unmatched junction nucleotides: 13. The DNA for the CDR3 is TGTGCCAGCAGCCCTATGGGGCGACTAGCGGGAGAGAAGACCCAGTACTTC. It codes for CASSPMGRLAGEKTQYF.

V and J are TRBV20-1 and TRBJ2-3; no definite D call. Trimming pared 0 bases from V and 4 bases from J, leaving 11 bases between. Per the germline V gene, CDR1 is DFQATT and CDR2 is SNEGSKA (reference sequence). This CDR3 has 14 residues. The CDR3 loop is CSARETNNADTQYF. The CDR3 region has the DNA TGCAGTGCTAGAGAAACTAACAACGCAGATACGCAGTATTTT.

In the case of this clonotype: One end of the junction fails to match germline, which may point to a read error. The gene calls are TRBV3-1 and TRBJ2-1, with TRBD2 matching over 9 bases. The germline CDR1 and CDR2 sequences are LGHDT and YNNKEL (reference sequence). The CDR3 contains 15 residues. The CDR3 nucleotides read TGTGCCAGCAGCCAGGGCGGGAGGGCCTATAATGAGCAGTTCTTC. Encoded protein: CASSQGGRAYNEQFF.

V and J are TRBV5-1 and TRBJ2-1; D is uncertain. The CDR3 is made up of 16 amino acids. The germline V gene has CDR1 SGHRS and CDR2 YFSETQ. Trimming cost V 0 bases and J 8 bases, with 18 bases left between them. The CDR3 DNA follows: TGCGCCAGCAGCTTGGACTTAAACGCCCAGTTGGATGAGCAGTTCTTC. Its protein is CASSLDLNAQLDEQFF.

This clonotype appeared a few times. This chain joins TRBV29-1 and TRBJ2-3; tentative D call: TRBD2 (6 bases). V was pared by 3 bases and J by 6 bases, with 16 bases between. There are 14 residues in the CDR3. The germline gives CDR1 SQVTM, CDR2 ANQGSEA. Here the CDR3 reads CSVDTGDGDDTQYF. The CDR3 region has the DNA TGCAGCGTTGACACGGGGGACGGGGATGATACGCAGTATTTT.

The CDR3 spells CSASDGVKAFF. The CDR3 DNA is TGCAGTGCGTCGGACGGGGTGAAAGCTTTCTTT. This chain connects TRBV20-1 to TRBJ1-1; D is ambiguous. Germline CDR1 is DFQATT and CDR2 is SNEGSKA (reference sequence). V lost 6 bases, J lost 9 bases, and 14 bases lay in between. CDR3 length: 11 residues.

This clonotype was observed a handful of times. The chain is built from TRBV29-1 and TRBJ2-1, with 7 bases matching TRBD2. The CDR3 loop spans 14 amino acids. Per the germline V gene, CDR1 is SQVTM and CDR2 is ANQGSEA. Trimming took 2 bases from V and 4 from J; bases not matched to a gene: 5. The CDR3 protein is CSVESGKGYNEQFF. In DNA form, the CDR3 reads TGCAGCGTTGAAAGCGGGAAGGGTTACAATGAGCAGTTCTTC.

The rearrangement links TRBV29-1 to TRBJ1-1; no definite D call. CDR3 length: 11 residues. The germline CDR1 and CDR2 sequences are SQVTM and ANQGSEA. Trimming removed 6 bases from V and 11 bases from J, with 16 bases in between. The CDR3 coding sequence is TGCAGCGTGCCCCCCGGCGAAGGGGCTTTCTTT. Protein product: CSVPPGEGAFF.